Below are 28 T cell receptor beta chains sequenced from a single sample in a study of T cell changes during pregnancy in multiple sclerosis. Clones were read by immunoSEQ multiplex PCR, and TCRdb kept only the in-frame ones, dropping some. The repertoire holds 55,000 to 65,000 clones, approximately 90% seen once, with roughly 0.9% in the top ten. The sample consisted of peripheral blood, taken in the first trimester of pregnancy. The origin of the receptors is a female donor in good health, enrolled as a control in a pregnancy study.

The chain carries TRBV18 and TRBJ1-2; weak D call: TRBD1 (6 bases). The CDR3 loop spans 15 amino acids. V was trimmed by 6 bases and J by 4 bases, leaving 18 bases between them. CDR1 and CDR2 from the germline V gene are KGHSH and LQKENI. The CDR3 sequence: CASSLFSGDTYGYTF. The CDR3 nucleotides read TGTGCCAGCTCCCTGTTTTCCGGGGACACCTATGGCTACACCTTC.

To note about this clone: One junction end disagrees with the germline gene, perhaps due to a read error. The chain is built from TRBV7-3 and TRBJ1-2; no firm D call. The CDR3 spans 15 residues. The germline CDR1 and CDR2 sequences are SGHTA and FQGTGA. The CDR3 coding sequence is TGTGCCAGTAGCTTATACCCAGGAACTAACTATGGCTACACCTTC. This translates into CASSLYPGTNYGYTF. Using reference TRBV7-3 and TRBJ1-2 for the parts outside the CDR3, the full variable domain is GAGVSQTPSNKVTEKGKYVELRCDPISGHTALYWYRQSLGQGPEFLIYFQGTGAADDSGLPNDRFFAVRPEGSVSTLKIQRTERGDSAVYLCASSLYPGTNYGYTFGSGTRLTVV.

This clone was recorded a few times. V is TRBV30 and J is TRBJ2-7, with D perhaps TRBD1 (5 bases). CDR3 size: 14 residues. The V gene's germline CDR1 is GTSNPN and CDR2 SVGIG (reference sequence). V was trimmed by 2 bases and J by 0 bases, leaving 11 bases between them. The chain's CDR3 is CAWSLTGYSYEQYF. Written as DNA, the CDR3 is TGTGCCTGGAGTCTTACAGGCTACTCCTACGAGCAGTACTTC.

V is TRBV29-1 and J is TRBJ2-1, with a weak D call TRBD1 (5 bases). Germline V CDR1 and CDR2: SQVTM, ANQGSEA. The CDR3 totals 13 residues. Trimming stripped 4 bases from V and 7 bases from J, with 14 bases between. The CDR3 here is CSVGKGIGNEQFF. CDR3 DNA sequence: TGCAGCGTTGGTAAGGGGATAGGGAATGAGCAGTTCTTC.

The chain has TRBV9 and TRBJ1-3; D perhaps matches TRBD1 (5 bases). The CDR3 runs 16 residues. CDR1 is SGDLS, CDR2 YYNGEE, per germline. V lost 0 bases and J 0 bases, leaving 10 bases between the germline ends. In DNA form, the CDR3 reads TGTGCCAGCAGCGTAGGTTCAGGGCCCTCTGGAAACACCATATATTTT. It yields the protein CASSVGSGPSGNTIYF.

The V gene is TRBV5-8, the J gene TRBJ2-5; D gene unclear. The CDR3 contains 14 residues. V was clipped by 0 bases and J by 1 base, with 7 bases between them. CDR1 and CDR2 from the germline V gene are SGHTS and YDEGEE. CDR3 nucleotide sequence: TGTGCCAGCAGCTTGGCACTACTCCAAGAGACCCAGTACTTC. It codes for CASSLALLQETQYF.

V and J are TRBV19 and TRBJ1-1; no firm D call. The germline V gene has CDR1 LNHDA and CDR2 SQIVND (reference sequence). Trimming left V 3 bases short and J 0 bases short, with 14 bases between. The CDR3 contains 16 residues. DNA of the CDR3: TGTGCCAGTAGTATCGTTTTTTCGGTAGTGAACACTGAAGCTTTCTTT. Protein: CASSIVFSVVNTEAFF.

CDR3 residues: CASTKDRGLTNYGYTF. In nucleotides, the CDR3 is TGTGCCAGTACCAAGGACAGGGGCCTCACTAACTATGGCTACACCTTC. The rearrangement uses TRBV19 and TRBJ1-2; 9 bases align to TRBD1. Unmatched junction bases numbered 9, after V lost 7 bases and J lost 0 bases. The V gene's germline CDR1 is LNHDA and CDR2 SQIVND (reference sequence). CDR3 length equals 16 residues.

This clone was picked up a small number of times. The chain couples TRBV10-3 to TRBJ1-5; no reliable D call. Germline V CDR1 and CDR2: ENHRY, SYGVKD. The CDR3 runs 14 residues. V dropped 4 bases and J dropped 3 bases, with 10 bases sitting between them. CDR3 amino acids: CAISADRYNQPQHF. The CDR3 region has the DNA TGTGCCATCAGTGCCGATCGGTACAATCAGCCCCAGCATTTT.

The chain employs TRBV2 and TRBJ2-1, with 8 bases matching TRBD2. In germline, CDR1 is SNHLY, CDR2 FYNNEI. V lost 3 bases, J lost 10 bases, and 8 bases stayed unmatched. This CDR3 has 14 residues. The CDR3 DNA is TGTGCCAGCAGTGATACTAGCGGTCAGGGGGAGCAGTTCTTC. It yields the protein CASSDTSGQGEQFF. The complete variable domain, with remaining parts taken from reference TRBV2 and TRBJ2-1, reads EPEVTQTPSHQVTQMGQEVILRCVPISNHLYFYWYRQILGQKVEFLVSFYNNEISEKSEIFDDQFSVERPDGSNFTLKIRSTKLEDSAMYFCASSDTSGQGEQFFGPGTRLTVL.

This chain links TRBV13 with TRBJ2-5; no reliable D call. V lost 8 bases and J 2 bases, leaving 18 bases between the germline ends. The CDR3 runs 15 residues. Germline loops: CDR1 PRHDT, CDR2 FYEKMQ (reference sequence). Here the CDR3 DNA reads TGTGCCAGCTCTCTCCGGAGTACCTGGCAAGAGACCCAGTACTTC. This gives the protein CASSLRSTWQETQYF.

V and J are TRBV5-1 and TRBJ1-2; 9 nucleotides align to TRBD1. The V gene end was trimmed by 2 bases and the J gene end by 7 bases; junction bases not matched to a gene: 9. The CDR3 covers 15 residues. Germline V CDR1 and CDR2: SGHRS, YFSETQ. The CDR3 sequence: CASSFRRDRDRGYTF. Here the CDR3 DNA reads TGCGCCAGCAGCTTCCGCCGGGACAGGGATCGTGGCTACACCTTC.

This clone was counted only a few times. This chain joins TRBV4-2 and TRBJ1-5; D not resolved. Germline V gene lookup returns CDR1 LGHNA and CDR2 YNFKEQ. V dropped 0 bases and J dropped 0 bases, with 12 bases sitting between them. The CDR3 sequence is 17 residues long. The CDR3 here is CASSQDSAESSNQPQHF. The CDR3, as DNA: TGTGCCAGCAGCCAAGATTCGGCGGAGTCTAGCAATCAGCCCCAGCATTTT.

The CDR3 region has the DNA TGTGCCAGCAGCGTAGCCGGGACAGGGGTGACAGATACGCAGTATTTT. The encoded protein is CASSVAGTGVTDTQYF. This rearrangement joins TRBV9 to TRBJ2-3; 10 bases are a match to TRBD1. The CDR3 is 16 residues long. Germline loops: CDR1 SGDLS, CDR2 YYNGEE. J gave up 3 bases and V 0 bases, and 4 bases lay outside the gene matches.

The sample holds one count of this clone. The gene calls are TRBV7-2 and TRBJ2-3; 9 nucleotides agree with TRBD1. CDR1 and CDR2 (germline): SGHTA, FQGNSA. CDR3 size: 13 residues. V gave up 5 bases and J gave up 4 bases; unmatched junction bases: 1. CDR3 nucleotides: TGTGCCAGCAGCCGGGACAGGGCAGATACGCAGTATTTT. Translation: CASSRDRADTQYF.

The chain combines TRBV19 with TRBJ2-5, with D maybe TRBD1 (5 bases). The CDR3 is 14 amino acids. V lost 3 bases and J lost 3, with 11 bases in between. Germline loops: CDR1 LNHDA, CDR2 SQIVND (reference sequence). As DNA, the CDR3 is TGTGCCAGTAGTATCTCCCAGGGTGAAGAGACCCAGTACTTC. This codes for CASSISQGEETQYF.

The chain uses TRBV6-6 and TRBJ1-3; the match to TRBD1 covers 7 bases. Germline values: CDR1 MNHNY, CDR2 SVGAGI (reference sequence). CDR3 length: 16 amino acids. Losses at the gene ends were 2 bases for V and 2 bases for J; bases not matched to a gene: 6. The CDR3 here is CASSYPTGPAGNTIYF. The CDR3 bases are TGTGCCAGCAGTTACCCGACAGGGCCAGCTGGAAACACCATATATTTT.

The rearrangement links TRBV19 to TRBJ1-1; possible D gene TRBD1, 5 bases. V dropped 2 bases and J dropped 5 bases, with 15 bases sitting between them. Germline V gene data show CDR1 as LNHDA and CDR2 as SQIVND (reference sequence). This CDR3 region has 15 residues. This chain's CDR3 is CASSIKAQGRTEAFF. CDR3 DNA sequence: TGTGCCAGTAGTATAAAAGCCCAGGGTAGGACTGAAGCTTTCTTT. Drawing the rest from reference TRBV19 and TRBJ1-1, the complete variable domain is DGGITQSPKYLFRKEGQNVTLSCEQNLNHDAMYWYRQDPGQGLRLIYYSQIVNDFQKGDIAEGYSVSREKKESFPLTVTSAQKNPTAFYLCASSIKAQGRTEAFFGQGTRLTVV.

The rearrangement links TRBV25-1 to TRBJ1-1; D gene unclear. Trimming took 5 bases from V and 7 from J, leaving 11 bases between them. CDR3 length: 12 residues. Germline V gives CDR1 MGHDK, CDR2 SYGVNS. The CDR3: CASSPQENEAFF. In DNA form, the CDR3 reads TGTGCCAGCAGTCCTCAGGAAAATGAAGCTTTCTTT.

This chain links TRBV7-2 with TRBJ2-5; D remains ambiguous. CDR1 and CDR2 (germline): SGHTA, FQGNSA. The length of the CDR3 is 14 residues. V was pared by 1 base and J by 2 bases, with 8 bases between. The chain's CDR3 is CASSLDRVQETQYF. The CDR3 DNA reads as TGTGCCAGCAGCTTAGATCGAGTACAAGAGACCCAGTACTTC.

This clone was seen only once. The rearrangement links TRBV2 to TRBJ1-3; 7 nucleotides line up with TRBD1. Per the germline V gene, CDR1 is SNHLY and CDR2 is FYNNEI. The trim removed 8 bases at V and 4 bases at J, leaving 14 bases unmatched. The CDR3 runs 16 residues. CDR3 residues: CASADPTGAYGNTIYF. CDR3 sequence (DNA): TGTGCCAGCGCCGATCCAACAGGGGCTTACGGAAACACCATATATTTT. Full variable domain (remainder filled in from reference TRBV2 and TRBJ1-3): EPEVTQTPSHQVTQMGQEVILRCVPISNHLYFYWYRQILGQKVEFLVSFYNNEISEKSEIFDDQFSVERPDGSNFTLKIRSTKLEDSAMYFCASADPTGAYGNTIYFGEGSWLTVV.

V usage is TRBV7-8 and J usage is TRBJ1-2; D may be TRBD1 (6 bases). The CDR3 has 14 residues. The V and J ends lost 7 bases and 0 bases respectively, with 12 bases between them. Germline CDR1 reads SGHVS; CDR2 reads FQNEAQ. The CDR3 DNA reads TGTGCCAGCACTCTACAGGGAACTAACTATGGCTACACCTTC. It codes for CASTLQGTNYGYTF.

The chain carries TRBV30 and TRBJ1-3; no clear D. CDR3 size: 14 residues. Germline CDR1 and CDR2: GTSNPN and SVGIG (reference sequence). Deletions cut 3 bases from V and 4 bases from J, with 13 bases between. CDR3 DNA: TGTGCCTGGAGGATCTCGGGTGTGGGAAACACCATATATTTT. Protein: CAWRISGVGNTIYF.

J is TRBJ2-1 and V is TRBV5-1, with 9 bases matching TRBD2. The CDR3 is made up of 16 amino acids. The J segment lost 5 bases and the V segment lost 0 bases, leaving 6 bases of the junction unmatched. Germline loops: CDR1 SGHRS, CDR2 YFSETQ. The CDR3 DNA reads as TGCGCCAGCAGCTTGGCCGGGCGGGGGGGACACAATGAGCAGTTCTTC. It specifies CASSLAGRGGHNEQFF. Drawing the rest from reference TRBV5-1 and TRBJ2-1, the complete variable domain is KAGVTQTPRYLIKTRGQQVTLSCSPISGHRSVSWYQQTPGQGLQFLFEYFSETQRNKGNFPGRFSGRQFSNSRSEMNVSTLELGDSALYLCASSLAGRGGHNEQFFGPGTRLTVL.

The chain uses TRBV25-1 and TRBJ1-6; 7 bases match TRBD1. CDR3 size: 14 residues. Per the germline V gene, CDR1 is MGHDK and CDR2 is SYGVNS. J was trimmed by 6 bases and V by 5 bases; bases with no gene match: 4. The CDR3 DNA follows: TGTGCCAGCAGTCCGGGACAGTTTAATTCACCCCTCCACTTT. Amino acid sequence: CASSPGQFNSPLHF. The full variable domain, in which reference TRBV25-1 and TRBJ1-6 provide the parts outside the CDR3, is EADIYQTPRYLVIGTGKKITLECSQTMGHDKMYWYQQDPGMELHLIHYSYGVNSTEKGDLSSESTVSRIRTEHFPLTLESARPSHTSQYLCASSPGQFNSPLHFGNGTRLTVT.

This chain joins TRBV29-1 and TRBJ1-1, with 7 bases fitting TRBD1. This CDR3 contains 13 residues. CDR1 is SQVTM and CDR2 is ANQGSEA in the germline V gene. With V trimmed by 4 bases and J by 5 bases, 7 bases remained unmatched. The CDR3 here is CSVVRGRKTEAFF. CDR3 sequence (DNA): TGCAGCGTTGTAAGGGGGCGGAAAACTGAAGCTTTCTTT.

The V and J genes are TRBV18 and TRBJ1-2, with 9 bases identical to TRBD1. Germline CDR1 KGHSH, CDR2 LQKENI. V was clipped by 3 bases and J by 4 bases; unmatched bases: 12. The CDR3 has 17 residues. The CDR3 bases are TGTGCCAGCTCACCTCAGACAGGGGGGACGACGAGCTATGGCTACACCTTC. This translates into CASSPQTGGTTSYGYTF.

CDR3 sequence (DNA): TGTGCCAGCTCAATAACACACACAGATACGCAGTATTTT. Translating it yields CASSITHTDTQYF. This chain joins TRBV18 and TRBJ2-3, with D uncertain. The germline V gene has CDR1 KGHSH and CDR2 LQKENI. The V gene lost 5 bases and the J gene lost 2 bases, with 8 bases spanning the gap. CDR3 length: 13 amino acids.